The TCR beta chain described here comes from a study of blood T cells in healthy people across ages. General study points: Strong correlation was found linking TCR beta diversity to naive T cell percentage.

This clonotype was seen ten or more times. What it binds is unknown. Sample-barcoded 5' priming and a J-beta primer mix drove a second PCR of roughly 6 to 12 cycles. In TCRdb, the 5' RACE reads were re-called with MiXCR into one record per CDR3 protein. The sample shows 850,000 to 1,000,000 distinct CDR3 sequences, around 49% of them seen only once. Sequencing used blood. The TCR was taken from a man in his thirties or forties in good health.

The DNA for the CDR3 is TGTGCCAGCAGTTTAAGGGGGGCTGTCAATGAGCAGTTCTTC. Protein sequence: CASSLRGAVNEQFF. This rearrangement joins TRBV27 to TRBJ2-1; D possibly matches TRBD1 or TRBD2 (6 bases each). Germline V gene lookup returns CDR1 MNHEY and CDR2 SMNVEV (reference sequence). The CDR3 is 14 amino acids. The V gene lost 2 bases and the J gene lost 6 bases, with 11 bases spanning the gap.